The entry below gives a single TCR beta chain sequence along with its context. These data originate in a study of Ad26.COV2.S vaccination and SARS-CoV-2 variants. Assay used: immunoSEQ multiplex PCR; TCRdb lists only in-frame clones, some missing. The sample holds around 320,000 clones, about 86% seen once. Trimming shortened V by 2 bases and J by 4 bases, and 12 bases separated the two germline ends. The CDR3 has 14 amino acids. Germline lookup yields CDR1 MNHEY and CDR2 SVGAGI. Treatment in this sample: some 20 received Ad26.COV2.S at low or high dose, single or two shots; about five received placebo; per-sample allocation not given. The samples date from day 63 after the first vaccine or placebo injection.

The clonotype comes from a person between 18 and 65 years old who received the Ad26.COV2.S COVID-19 vaccine or a placebo. This specimen was peripheral blood, taken in a trial of Ad26.COV2.S vaccine versus placebo. The V call is TRBV6-5, the J call TRBJ2-7; possible D gene TRBD1, 5 bases. CDR3 in amino acids: CASSYRQGPYEQYF. The DNA for the CDR3 is TGTGCCAGCAGTTACAGGCAGGGTCCGTACGAGCAGTACTTC.